This T cell receptor (beta chain) emerged from a study of blood T cell repertoires in COVID-19. At the level of the study: PBMCs, B-cell-depleted T cells, or T cells were the source of the cDNA or gDNA that made up the material.

Regarding this clone: The same CDR3 also results from other DNA sequences found in this sample.

Generated by immunoSEQ multiplex PCR, the TCRdb table keeps only in-frame clones and is missing some. The table shows approximately 440,000 clones, with roughly 91% occurring only once. This CDR3 is built from 14 residues. Between the trimmed V and J ends, which lost 1 base and 3 bases, there was a span of 7 bases. The germline CDR1 and CDR2 sequences are MGHRA and YSYEKL. The sequenced sample was PBMCs or T cells enriched from blood (not recorded which). V and J are TRBV4-1 and TRBJ1-5; D gene ambiguous. This clonotype was obtained from a man younger than 35 who had recovered from COVID-19. This CDR3 reads CASSQVQVNQPQHF. DNA of the CDR3: TGCGCCAGCAGCCAAGTCCAGGTCAATCAGCCCCAGCATTTT.